This T cell receptor (beta chain) is drawn from a study of blood T cells in healthy people across ages. Sample-barcoded 5' priming and a J-beta primer mix drove a second PCR of roughly 7 to 11 cycles. MiXCR was run by TCRdb on the 5' RACE reads, yielding one entry per CDR3 protein. The data hold some 1.4 million distinct CDR3 sequences, with roughly 40% observed a single time. This CDR3 contains 11 residues. Trimming shortened V by 7 bases and J by 11 bases, and 12 bases separated the two germline ends. Each of the donors had about 9.9 milliliters of peripheral blood drawn into EDTA-treated Vacutainer tubes. This clonotype was observed a single time.

Sequencing used blood. The chain carries TRBV12-3 or TRBV12-4 and TRBJ2-1; a possible D gene is TRBD2 (5 bases). The clonotype was recovered from a woman aged 18-35 years in good health. The chain's CDR3 is CASTGLNKQFF. The CDR3 DNA reads as TGTGCCAGCACGGGGTTAAATAAGCAGTTCTTC.